The T cell receptor (beta chain) under discussion was sequenced for a study of blood T cell repertoires in COVID-19. This CDR3 has 14 residues. Germline V gives CDR1 SGHDT, CDR2 YYEEEE. V was shortened by 1 base and J by 7 bases, with 12 bases between the two germline ends. TCRdb keeps only in-frame clones here, not all; method: immunoSEQ multiplex PCR. The table records 200,000 to 250,000 clones, around 90% of them present only once. The sequence was obtained from a man aged 25-45 years who had been exposed to COVID-19. The sequenced sample was PBMCs or T cells enriched from blood (not recorded which). The rearrangement links TRBV5-6 to TRBJ1-5, with a weak D call TRBD1 (6 bases). Here the CDR3 DNA reads TGTGCCAGCAGCTTGTCAGGGGCGGGCCAGCCCCAGCATTTT. Its protein is CASSLSGAGQPQHF.